This T cell receptor (beta chain) originates from a study of T-cell memory formation after mild COVID-19. Study as a whole: Among the donors, TCR clusters were largely specific to each donor. Findings and limits, study-wide: Some SARS-CoV-2-responding clones were already detected in memory before infection. CD4+ contracting clones were found mainly in CM and EM, and CD8+ ones in EMRA. Proof of SARS-CoV-2 specificity was absent for the second-wave clones that crested on day 37.

From the 5' RACE reads, TCRdb called clonotypes with MiXCR, one entry per CDR3 protein. Of about 340,000 distinct CDR3 sequences listed, roughly 13% were seen once; the top ten hold 20% to 25%. Notes on this clonotype: Its antigen is still unknown.

The V end lost 11 bases, the J end lost 2 bases, and 24 bases lay between the germline ends. Germline V gene lookup returns CDR1 MNHEY and CDR2 SVGEGT. This CDR3 has 16 amino acids. The gene calls are TRBV6-2 or TRBV6-3 and TRBJ2-5; D may be TRBD2 (6 bases). The sequenced material came from PBMCs or a T cell subset sorted from them (not recorded which). This receptor was taken from a man between 18 and 29 years old who had mild COVID-19 (a few samples of this study predate the infection). Cell type and time point are not known. CDR3 in amino acids: CACPRSWRGLQETQYF. The CDR3 bases are TGTGCCTGCCCGAGGTCTTGGCGGGGCCTTCAAGAGACCCAGTACTTC.